There are many counts of the clone carrying this TCR beta chain. The antigen is unknown. Whenever a sequencing run was performed, it yielded over 170 million TCR-beta sequences from 15-18 subjects. TCRdb fed the 5' RACE reads into MiXCR, producing one record per CDR3 protein. The top ten clones hold roughly 1.9% of a sample with 52,000 or so distinct CDR3 sequences, under 5% of them seen once. The source of the sample is a study of neurological immune-mediated disorders. Findings of the study overall: HTLV-1-associated myelopathy ranked highest for TCR clonal expansion and multiple sclerosis lowest, beneath healthy controls. When grouped phylogenetically, the repertoires of 18 of the 34 multiple sclerosis patients fell together in one related-CDR3 cluster, which is a possible signature. The multiple sclerosis repertoire cluster lacked an association with any feature, whether clinical or MRI.

The receptor comes from a woman aged 40 to 50 with multiple sclerosis. The sequenced material came from CD4+ T cells from blood.

As DNA, the CDR3 is TGCAGTGCTAGAGACCGGACTAGCGGGGGATATTACAATGAGCAGTTCTTC. Translating gives CSARDRTSGGYYNEQFF. The chain carries TRBV20-1 and TRBJ2-1, with 13 bases identical to TRBD2. Germline-derived CDR1 and CDR2 are DFQATT and SNEGSKA (reference sequence). The CDR3 extends over 17 amino acids. V trimming: 0 bases; J trimming: 4 bases; junction bases outside the gene matches: 6.